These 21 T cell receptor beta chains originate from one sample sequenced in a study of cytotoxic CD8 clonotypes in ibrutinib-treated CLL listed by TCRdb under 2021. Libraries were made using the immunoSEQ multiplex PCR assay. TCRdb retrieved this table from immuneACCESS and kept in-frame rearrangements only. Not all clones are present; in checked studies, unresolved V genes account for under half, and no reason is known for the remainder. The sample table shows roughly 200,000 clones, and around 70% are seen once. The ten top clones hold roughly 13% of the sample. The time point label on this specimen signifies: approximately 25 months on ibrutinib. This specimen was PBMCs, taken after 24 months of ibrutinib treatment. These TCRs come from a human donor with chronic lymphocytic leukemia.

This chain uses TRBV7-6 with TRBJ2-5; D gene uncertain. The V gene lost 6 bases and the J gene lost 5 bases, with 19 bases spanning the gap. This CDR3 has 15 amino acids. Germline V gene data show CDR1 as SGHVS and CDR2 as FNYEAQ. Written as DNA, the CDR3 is TGTGCCAGCAGGAAAGGTGGCGGTGGTGCGGAGACCCAGTACTTC. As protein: CASRKGGGGAETQYF.

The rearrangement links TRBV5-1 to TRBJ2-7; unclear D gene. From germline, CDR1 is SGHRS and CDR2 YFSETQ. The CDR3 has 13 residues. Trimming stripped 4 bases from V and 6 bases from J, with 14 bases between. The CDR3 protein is CASSLSPGSEQYF. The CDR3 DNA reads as TGCGCCAGCAGCCTGTCCCCCGGGTCCGAGCAGTACTTC.

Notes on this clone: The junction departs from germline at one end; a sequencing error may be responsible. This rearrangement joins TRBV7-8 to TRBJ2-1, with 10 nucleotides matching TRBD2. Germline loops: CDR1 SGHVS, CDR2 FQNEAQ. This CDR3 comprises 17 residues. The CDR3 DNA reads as TGTGCCAGCAGCCTAGCCGCGGGACTAGCGAGATTCAATGAGCAGTTCTTC. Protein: CASSLAAGLARFNEQFF.

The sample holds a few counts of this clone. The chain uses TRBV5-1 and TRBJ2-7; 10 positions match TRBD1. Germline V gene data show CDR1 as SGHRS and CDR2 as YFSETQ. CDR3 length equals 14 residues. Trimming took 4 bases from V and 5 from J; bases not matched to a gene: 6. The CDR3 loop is CASSTTGTGDEQYF. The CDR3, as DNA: TGCGCCAGCAGCACAACCGGGACAGGGGACGAGCAGTACTTC. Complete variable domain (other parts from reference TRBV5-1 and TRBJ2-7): KAGVTQTPRYLIKTRGQQVTLSCSPISGHRSVSWYQQTPGQGLQFLFEYFSETQRNKGNFPGRFSGRQFSNSRSEMNVSTLELGDSALYLCASSTTGTGDEQYFGPGTRLTVT.

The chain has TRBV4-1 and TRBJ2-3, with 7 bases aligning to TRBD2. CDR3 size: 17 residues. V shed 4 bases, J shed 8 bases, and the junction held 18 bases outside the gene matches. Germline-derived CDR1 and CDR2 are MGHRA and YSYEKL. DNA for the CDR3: TGCGCCAGCAGCCCCCCCTTCGGGGGGACCCGGCGGGGTACGCAGTATTTT. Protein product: CASSPPFGGTRRGTQYF.

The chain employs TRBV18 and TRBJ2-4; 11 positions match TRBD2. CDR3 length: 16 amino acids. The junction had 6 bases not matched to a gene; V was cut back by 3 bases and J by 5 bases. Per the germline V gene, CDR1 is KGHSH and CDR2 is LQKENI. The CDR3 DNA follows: TGTGCCAGCTCACCGATAGCGGGAGGGCCCGAAAACATTCAGTACTTC. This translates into CASSPIAGGPENIQYF.

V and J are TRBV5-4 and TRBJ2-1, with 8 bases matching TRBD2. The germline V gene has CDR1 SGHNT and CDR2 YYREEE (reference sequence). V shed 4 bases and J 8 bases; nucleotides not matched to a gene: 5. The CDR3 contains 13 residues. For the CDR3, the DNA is TGTGCCAGCAGCCCGGCACTAGCGGATGAGCAGTTCTTC. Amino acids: CASSPALADEQFF. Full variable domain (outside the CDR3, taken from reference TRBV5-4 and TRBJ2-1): ETGVTQSPTHLIKTRGQQVTLRCSSQSGHNTVSWYQQALGQGPQFIFQYYREEENGRGNFPPRFSGLQFPNYSSELNVNALELDDSALYLCASSPALADEQFFGPGTRLTVL.

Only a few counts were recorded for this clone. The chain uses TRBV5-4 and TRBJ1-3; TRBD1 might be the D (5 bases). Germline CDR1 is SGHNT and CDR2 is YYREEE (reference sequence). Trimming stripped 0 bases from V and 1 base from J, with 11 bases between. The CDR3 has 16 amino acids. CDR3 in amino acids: CASSLAGTRSGNTIYF. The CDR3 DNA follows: TGTGCCAGCAGCTTGGCCGGGACGCGGTCTGGAAACACCATATATTTT.

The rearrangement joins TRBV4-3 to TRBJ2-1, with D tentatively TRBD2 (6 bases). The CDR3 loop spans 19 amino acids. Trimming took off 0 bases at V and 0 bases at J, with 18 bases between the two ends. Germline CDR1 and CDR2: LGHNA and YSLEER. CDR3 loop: CASSQDRLHGLSSYNEQFF. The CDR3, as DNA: TGCGCCAGCAGCCAAGATCGGCTCCACGGACTAAGCTCCTACAATGAGCAGTTCTTC.

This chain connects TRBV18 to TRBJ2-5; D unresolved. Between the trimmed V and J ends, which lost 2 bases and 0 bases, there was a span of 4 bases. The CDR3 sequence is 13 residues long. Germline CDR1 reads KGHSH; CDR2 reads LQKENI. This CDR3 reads CASSPKYQETQYF. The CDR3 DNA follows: TGTGCCAGCTCACCAAAGTACCAAGAGACCCAGTACTTC.

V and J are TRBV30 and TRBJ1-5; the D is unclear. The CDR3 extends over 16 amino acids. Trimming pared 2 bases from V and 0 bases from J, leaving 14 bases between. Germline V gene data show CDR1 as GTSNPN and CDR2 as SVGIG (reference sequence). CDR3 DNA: TGTGCCTGGAGTCGCCACGATGGGGTTAGCAATCAGCCCCAGCATTTT. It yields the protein CAWSRHDGVSNQPQHF.

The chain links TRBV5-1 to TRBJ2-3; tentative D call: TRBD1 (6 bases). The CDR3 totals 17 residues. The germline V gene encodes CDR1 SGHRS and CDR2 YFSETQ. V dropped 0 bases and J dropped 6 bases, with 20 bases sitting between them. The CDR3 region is CASSLGEQGGSADTQYF. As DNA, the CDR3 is TGCGCCAGCAGCTTGGGTGAACAGGGTGGGTCAGCGGATACGCAGTATTTT.

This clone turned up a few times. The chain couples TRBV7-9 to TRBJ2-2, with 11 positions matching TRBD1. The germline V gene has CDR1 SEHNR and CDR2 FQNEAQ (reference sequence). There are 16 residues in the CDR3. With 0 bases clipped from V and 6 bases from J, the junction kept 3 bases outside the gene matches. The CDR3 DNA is TGTGCCAGCAGCTTAGCTGGACAGGGGGCAGCCGGGGAGCTGTTTTTT. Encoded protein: CASSLAGQGAAGELFF.

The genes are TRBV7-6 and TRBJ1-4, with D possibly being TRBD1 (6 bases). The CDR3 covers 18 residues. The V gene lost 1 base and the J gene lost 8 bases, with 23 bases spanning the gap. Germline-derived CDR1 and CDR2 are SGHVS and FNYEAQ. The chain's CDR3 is CASSLVGQFAGEGEKLFF. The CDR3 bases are TGTGCCAGCAGCTTAGTGGGACAATTCGCGGGGGAAGGCGAAAAACTGTTTTTT.

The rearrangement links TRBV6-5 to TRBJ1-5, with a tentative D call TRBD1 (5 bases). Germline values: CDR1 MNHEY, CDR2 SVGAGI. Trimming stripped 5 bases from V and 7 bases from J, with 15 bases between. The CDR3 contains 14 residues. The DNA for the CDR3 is TGTGCCAGCAGTACAGGAGGAGGGAGACAGCCCCAGCATTTT. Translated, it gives CASSTGGGRQPQHF.

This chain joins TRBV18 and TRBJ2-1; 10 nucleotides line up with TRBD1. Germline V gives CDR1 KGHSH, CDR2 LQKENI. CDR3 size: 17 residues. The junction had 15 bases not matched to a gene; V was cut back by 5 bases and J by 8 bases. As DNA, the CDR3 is TGTGCCAGCTCAAGGGACAGGGGAAGCGGGACTGGGTATGAGCAGTTCTTC. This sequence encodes CASSRDRGSGTGYEQFF.

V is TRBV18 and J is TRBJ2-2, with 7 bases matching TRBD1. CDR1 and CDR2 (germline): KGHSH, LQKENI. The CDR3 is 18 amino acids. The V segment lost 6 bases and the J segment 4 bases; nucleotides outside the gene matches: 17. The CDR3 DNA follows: TGTGCCAGCTCGAGCACCACTAACAGGGGAAGGGTCACCGGGGAGCTGTTTTTT. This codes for CASSSTTNRGRVTGELFF.

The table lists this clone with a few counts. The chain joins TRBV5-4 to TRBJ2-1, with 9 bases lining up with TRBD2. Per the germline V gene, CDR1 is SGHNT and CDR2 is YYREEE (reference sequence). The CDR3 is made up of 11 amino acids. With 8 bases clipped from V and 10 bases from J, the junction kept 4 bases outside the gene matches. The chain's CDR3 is CASILAGEQFF. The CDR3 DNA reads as TGTGCCAGTATTCTAGCGGGAGAGCAGTTCTTC.

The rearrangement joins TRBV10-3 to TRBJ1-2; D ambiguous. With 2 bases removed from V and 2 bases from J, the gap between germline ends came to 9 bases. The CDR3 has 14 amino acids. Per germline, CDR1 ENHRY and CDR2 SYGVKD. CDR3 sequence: CAISEVVGNYGYTF. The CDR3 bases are TGTGCCATCAGTGAGGTGGTAGGGAACTATGGCTACACCTTC.

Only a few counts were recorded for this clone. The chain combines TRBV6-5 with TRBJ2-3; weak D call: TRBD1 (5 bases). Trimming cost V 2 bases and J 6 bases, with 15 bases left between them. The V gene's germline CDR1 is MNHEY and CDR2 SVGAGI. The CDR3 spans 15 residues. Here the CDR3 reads CASSYQPHRSDTQYF. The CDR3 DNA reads TGTGCCAGCAGTTACCAGCCCCACAGGAGTGATACGCAGTATTTT.

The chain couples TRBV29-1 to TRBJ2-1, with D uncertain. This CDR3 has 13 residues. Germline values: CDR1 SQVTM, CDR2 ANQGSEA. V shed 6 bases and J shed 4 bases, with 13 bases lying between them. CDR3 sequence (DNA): TGCAGCGTGGCCGGGCCAGCGTACAATGAGCAGTTCTTC. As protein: CSVAGPAYNEQFF.